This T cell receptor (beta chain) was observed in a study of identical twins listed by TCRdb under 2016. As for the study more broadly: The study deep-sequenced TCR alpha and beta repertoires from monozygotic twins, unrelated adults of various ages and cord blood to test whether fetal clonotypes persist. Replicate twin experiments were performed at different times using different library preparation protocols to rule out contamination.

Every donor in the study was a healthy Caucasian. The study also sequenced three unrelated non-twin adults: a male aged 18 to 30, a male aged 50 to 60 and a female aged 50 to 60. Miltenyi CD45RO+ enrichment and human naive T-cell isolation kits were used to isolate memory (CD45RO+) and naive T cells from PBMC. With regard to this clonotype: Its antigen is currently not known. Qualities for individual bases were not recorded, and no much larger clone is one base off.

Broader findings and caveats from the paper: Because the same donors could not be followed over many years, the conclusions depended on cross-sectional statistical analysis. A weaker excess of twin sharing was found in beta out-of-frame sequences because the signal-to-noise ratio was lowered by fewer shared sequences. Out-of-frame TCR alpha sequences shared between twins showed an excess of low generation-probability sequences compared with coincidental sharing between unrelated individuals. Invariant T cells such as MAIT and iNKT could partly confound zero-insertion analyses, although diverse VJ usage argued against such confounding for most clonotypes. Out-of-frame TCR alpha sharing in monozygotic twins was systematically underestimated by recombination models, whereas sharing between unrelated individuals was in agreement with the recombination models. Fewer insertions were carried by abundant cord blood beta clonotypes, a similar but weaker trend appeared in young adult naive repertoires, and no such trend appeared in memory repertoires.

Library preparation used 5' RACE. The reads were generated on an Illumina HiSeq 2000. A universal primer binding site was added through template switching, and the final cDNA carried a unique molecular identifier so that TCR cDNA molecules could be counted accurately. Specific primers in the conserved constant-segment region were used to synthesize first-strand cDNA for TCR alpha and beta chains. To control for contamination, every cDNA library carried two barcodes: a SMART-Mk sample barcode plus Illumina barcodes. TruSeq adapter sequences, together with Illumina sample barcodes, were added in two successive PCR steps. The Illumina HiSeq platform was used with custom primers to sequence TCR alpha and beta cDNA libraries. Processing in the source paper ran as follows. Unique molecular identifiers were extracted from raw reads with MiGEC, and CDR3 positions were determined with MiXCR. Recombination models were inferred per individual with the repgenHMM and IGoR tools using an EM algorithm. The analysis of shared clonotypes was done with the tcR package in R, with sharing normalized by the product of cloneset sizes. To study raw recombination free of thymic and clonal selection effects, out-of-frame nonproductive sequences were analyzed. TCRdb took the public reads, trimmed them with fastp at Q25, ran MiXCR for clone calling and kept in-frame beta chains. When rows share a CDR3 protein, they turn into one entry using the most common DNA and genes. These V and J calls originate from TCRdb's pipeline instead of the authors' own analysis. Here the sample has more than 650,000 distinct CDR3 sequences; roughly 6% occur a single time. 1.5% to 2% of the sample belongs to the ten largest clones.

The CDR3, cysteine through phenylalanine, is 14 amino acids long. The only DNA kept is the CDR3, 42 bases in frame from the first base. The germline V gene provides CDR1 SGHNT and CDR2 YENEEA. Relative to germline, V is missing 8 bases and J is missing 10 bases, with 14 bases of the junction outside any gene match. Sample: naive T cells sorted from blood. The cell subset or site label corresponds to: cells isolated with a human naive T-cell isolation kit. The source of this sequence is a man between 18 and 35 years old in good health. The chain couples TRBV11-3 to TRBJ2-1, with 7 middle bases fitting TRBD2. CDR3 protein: CASAGFASGEEQFF. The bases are TGTGCCAGCGCCGGTTTCGCGAGCGGGGAGGAGCAGTTCTTC.